These T cell receptor beta chains were read from a single sample in a study of cytomegalovirus exposure and HLA in healthy donors. Method: immunoSEQ multiplex PCR; TCRdb's copy keeps in-frame clones and lacks some. The data hold 99,000 or so clones, with roughly 13% observed a single time. The sequencing sample was made of PBMCs. Receptors were obtained from a man aged 35 to 55 in good health and CMV-seropositive. CDR3s include the opening cysteine and the closing phenylalanine or tryptophan. The order of the fields is V gene, clone size, J gene, D gene, CDR3 DNA, CDR3 protein. D genes are given only for firm matches. Only part of the rows carry a size: once, few, many, or a class if the clone is expanded.

>TRBV5-1|-|TRBJ1-2|TRBD1
TGCGCCAGCAGCATAGAGACAGGGAACTATGGCTACACCTTC
CASSIETGNYGYTF
>TRBV11-2|few|TRBJ2-7|TRBD2
TGTGCCAGCAGCTTAGTAGCGGGAGGCGAGCAGTACTTC
CASSLVAGGEQYF
>TRBV5-4|few|TRBJ2-2|-
TGTGCCAGCACCAAAGGCGGGACCACCTATAACACCGGGGAGCTGTTTTTT
CASTKGGTTYNTGELFF
>TRBV7-9|few|TRBJ2-3|TRBD2
TGTGCCAGCAGCCACGGACTAGCGGGAGTTCAAATGGACCCAGATACGCAGTATTTT
CASSHGLAGVQMDPDTQYF
>TRBV7-9|-|TRBJ2-7|-
TGTGCCAGCAGCTTAACCGAGAACGACGAGCAGTACTTC
CASSLTENDEQYF
>TRBV4-1|-|TRBJ1-5|-
TGCGCCAGCAGCCAAGACAGGGGCTGGGAGCCCCAGCATTTT
CASSQDRGWEPQHF
>TRBV29-1|-|TRBJ2-1|TRBD2
TGCACCCTTAGGAGCGGGAGGGGCAATGAGCAGTTCTTC
CTLRSGRGNEQFF
>TRBV5-5|-|TRBJ2-5|-
TGTGCCAGCAGCTTCACAAACGACCAAGAGACCCAGTACTTC
CASSFTNDQETQYF
>TRBV11-3|once|TRBJ2-7|TRBD1
TGTGCCAGCAGCCCGGGACAGGGGAGCTCCTACGAGCAGTACTTC
CASSPGQGSSYEQYF
>TRBV5-1|-|TRBJ1-1|TRBD1
TGCGCCAGCAGCGGAGACAGGGGAACTGAAGCTTTCTTT
CASSGDRGTEAFF
>TRBV28|few|TRBJ1-4|-
TGTGCCAGCAGTTTATCACAGGGCCTAGGTGAAAAACTGTTTTTT
CASSLSQGLGEKLFF
>TRBV7-2|-|TRBJ2-7|TRBD2
TGTGCCAGCAGCTTAGGCCTTGTGGGACTAGCGACCTACGAGCAGTACTTC
CASSLGLVGLATYEQYF
>TRBV30|few|TRBJ2-1|TRBD2
TGTGCCTGGAGTGTTGGGACTAGTATCAATGAGCAGTTCTTC
CAWSVGTSINEQFF
>TRBV10-3|few|TRBJ1-3|-
TGTGCCATCACTCCCGGGCGGGGGGCTGGAAACACCATATATTTT
CAITPGRGAGNTIYF
>TRBV7-2|-|TRBJ1-3|TRBD1
TGTGCCAGCATCCCTGGGACAGACTCTGGAAACACCATATATTTT
CASIPGTDSGNTIYF
>TRBV27|few|TRBJ2-7|-
TGTGCCAGCAGTCCCTACAGGGATGGGAACGAGCAGTACTTC
CASSPYRDGNEQYF
>TRBV7-8|few|TRBJ1-2|-
TGTGCCAGCAGCTCGAACGCCGGGGGTTGGGGCGGCTACACCTTC
CASSSNAGGWGGYTF
>TRBV28|medium-sized|TRBJ1-4|TRBD1
TGTGCCAGCAGCAGGGGACAGGGGCGCGAAAAACTGTTTTTT
CASSRGQGREKLFF
>TRBV19|few|TRBJ2-7|TRBD1
TGTGCCAGTGGACAGGCCTACGAGCAGTACTTC
CASGQAYEQYF
>TRBV29-1|few|TRBJ2-7|TRBD1
TGCAGCGTTCGTGGCAGGGGGCTGTACGAGCAGTACTTC
CSVRGRGLYEQYF
>TRBV10-2|few|TRBJ2-3|TRBD2
TGCGCCAGCACGGGGACTATCAACACAGATACGCAGTATTTT
CASTGTINTDTQYF
>TRBV4-1|-|TRBJ1-6|-
TGCGCCAGCAGCCACGCTGTTGAACACATTTCACCCCTCCACTTT
CASSHAVEHISPLHF
>TRBV27|few|TRBJ2-7|TRBD2
TGTGCCAGCAGTTTTAGCCGCGGGAGGGAGCAGTACTTC
CASSFSRGREQYF
>TRBV6-1|-|TRBJ2-3|TRBD1
TGTGCCAGCAGTGAAACAGGGGGCCAAGATACGCAGTATTTT
CASSETGGQDTQYF
>TRBV5-1|-|TRBJ2-3|-
TGCGCCAGCAGCTTGTCCGGGGGAGATGGAACAGATACGCAGTATTTT
CASSLSGGDGTDTQYF
>TRBV5-1|-|TRBJ2-5|-
TGCGCCAGCAGCCCGACCCAAGGAGGGGAGACCCAGTACTTC
CASSPTQGGETQYF
>TRBV30|-|TRBJ1-3|-
TGTGCCTGGAGAGGTAGCAGCTCTGGAAACACCATATATTTT
CAWRGSSSGNTIYF
>TRBV5-8|few|TRBJ2-1|-
TGTGCCAGCAGCACTACCCTCAGGGGAAATGAGCAGTTCTTC
CASSTTLRGNEQFF
>TRBV27|-|TRBJ2-3|TRBD2
TGTGCCAGCAGTTTATGGACTAGCGGGAGTGTTCCAGATACGCAGTATTTT
CASSLWTSGSVPDTQYF
>TRBV5-4|-|TRBJ2-7|TRBD2
TGTGCCAGCAGTCGGCCCCTAGCGGGAGGCTACGAGCAGTACTTC
CASSRPLAGGYEQYF
>TRBV27|few|TRBJ2-1|-
TGTGCCAGCAGTTATGGAGCGGCCTACAATGAGCAGTTCTTC
CASSYGAAYNEQFF
>TRBV7-9|-|TRBJ2-2|-
TGTGCCAGCAGCCGGCCGACGGGGAACACCGGGGAGCTGTTTTTT
CASSRPTGNTGELFF
>TRBV6-5|few|TRBJ2-7|TRBD2
TGTGCCAGCACCAGAAGCGGGAGAGACGAGCAGTACTTC
CASTRSGRDEQYF
>TRBV6-1|few|TRBJ2-2|TRBD2
TGTGCCAGCAGTGAAGCTAGCGGGACGAACACCGGGGAGCTGTTTTTT
CASSEASGTNTGELFF
>TRBV5-6|-|TRBJ2-1|TRBD1
TGTGCCAGCAGCACGACAGGGTTGGGGATGGGCGAGCAGTTCTTC
CASSTTGLGMGEQFF
>TRBV5-1|few|TRBJ1-2|-
TGCGCCAGCAGCCGGGAGTCAGTAAACTATGGCTACACCTTC
CASSRESVNYGYTF
>TRBV28|-|TRBJ2-7|TRBD1
TGTGCCAGCAGTTTATTTTTTGGGGACAGGGTTTACTCCTACGAGCAGTACTTC
CASSLFFGDRVYSYEQYF